This TCR beta chain was retrieved from a study of cytomegalovirus exposure and HLA in healthy donors. Trimming shortened V by 5 bases and J by 6 bases, and 13 bases separated the two germline ends. The V gene's germline CDR1 is MDHEN and CDR2 SYDVKM. The CDR3 loop spans 14 amino acids. In regard to this clone: Its antigen is currently unknown.

The PCR was carried out with 60 Vbeta primers and 13 Jbeta primers. In the source study's methods: The authors later counted roughly 76 million unique TCR beta chains, roughly 10 million of them shared. The assay was immunoSEQ multiplex PCR, and TCRdb's table has in-frame clones only and misses some. V, J and clone size were drawn from that table, and D and trimming were deduced from the DNA. The sample yields approximately 190,000 clones, 75% to 85% seen once. Findings and limits, study-wide: Segments of the TCR beta V type were, in most cases, productive about 87% or about 30% of the time in an earlier analysis. Later on, an analysis showed TCR association rates differing by HLA locus, with DRB1 the most and HLA-C the fewest.

This TCR derives from a woman in her 30s in good health and CMV-seropositive. The rearrangement joins TRBV28 to TRBJ1-4, with a tentative D call TRBD1 (6 bases). Sequencing was carried out using PBMCs. CDR3 amino acids: CASSEQGPDEKLFF. CDR3 sequence (DNA): TGTGCCAGCAGTGAACAGGGTCCTGATGAAAAACTGTTTTTT.